The 18 T cell receptor beta chains listed next were all sequenced from one sample in a study of cytomegalovirus exposure and HLA in healthy donors. PCR primers comprised 60 Vbeta and 13 Jbeta primers. This table comes from immunoSEQ multiplex PCR, and its TCRdb copy is limited to in-frame clones, with some not included. The data show roughly 80,000 clones, and the top ten clones hold about 0.6%. Sequencing input: PBMCs. The receptors originated from a man between 45 and 60 years old in good health and CMV-seronegative.

V is TRBV19 and J is TRBJ1-4; D is perhaps TRBD1 (6 bases). Per the germline V gene, CDR1 is LNHDA and CDR2 is SQIVND (reference sequence). V was cut by 5 bases and J by 7 bases, with 11 bases left in between. The CDR3 loop spans 13 amino acids. The CDR3 bases are TGTGCCAGTAGTCAACAGGGTAGTGAAAAACTGTTTTTT. Its translation is CASSQQGSEKLFF.

The V call is TRBV7-2, the J call TRBJ1-5; weak D call: TRBD1 (5 bases). This CDR3 comprises 16 residues. Germline CDR1 SGHTA, CDR2 FQGNSA. V lost 3 bases to trimming and J lost 5 bases, with 17 bases between them. This chain's CDR3 is CASSLSGAGRYQPQHF. In DNA, the CDR3 is TGTGCCAGCAGCTTGTCCGGGGCAGGGAGGTATCAGCCCCAGCATTTT.

The chain carries TRBV11-3 and TRBJ2-7; D may be TRBD1 (5 bases). This CDR3 is built from 13 residues. V lost 3 bases and J lost 7, with 13 bases in between. Per germline, CDR1 SGHNT and CDR2 YENEEA. In DNA form, the CDR3 reads TGTGCCAGCAGCTTTCCAGGGCGTAGGGAGCAGTACTTC. Its translation: CASSFPGRREQYF.

The rearrangement links TRBV6-5 to TRBJ1-5, with 8 positions matching TRBD1. J lost 7 bases, V lost 2 bases, and 1 base had no gene match. The CDR3 length is 13 residues. Looked up from germline, CDR1 is MNHEY and CDR2 is SVGAGI. The CDR3 DNA is TGTGCCAGCAGTTACGACAGGGGACAGCCCCAGCATTTT. Its protein is CASSYDRGQPQHF.

About this clone itself: Other DNA sequences in the same sample also yield this CDR3. The chain links TRBV5-1 to TRBJ2-7; D is unclear. Germline CDR1 reads SGHRS; CDR2 reads YFSETQ. The CDR3 is 12 amino acids. V gave up 0 bases and J gave up 4 bases, with 5 bases separating them. Here the CDR3 reads CASSLGGYEQYF. The CDR3 bases are TGCGCCAGCAGCTTGGGAGGTTACGAGCAGTACTTC.

V gene TRBV4-1 combines with J gene TRBJ1-6, with 7 bases identical to TRBD1. This CDR3 is built from 15 residues. V lost 1 base, J lost 5 bases, and 2 bases stayed unmatched. Germline V gene sequence: CDR1 MGHRA, CDR2 YSYEKL. The CDR3 bases are TGCGCCAGCAGCCAAGGCGGGACAGATAATTCACCCCTCCACTTT. This translates into CASSQGGTDNSPLHF.

V usage is TRBV9 and J usage is TRBJ2-7; 7 nucleotides match TRBD2. The J segment lost 4 bases and the V segment lost 3 bases, leaving 4 bases of the junction unmatched. The germline gives CDR1 SGDLS, CDR2 YYNGEE. The CDR3 is 13 amino acids. The CDR3 coding sequence is TGTGCCAGCAGCGAGGGACTACAGTACGAGCAGTACTTC. It is translated as CASSEGLQYEQYF.

The chain carries TRBV6-5 and TRBJ1-6, with 7 bases that match TRBD1. Germline V gene lookup returns CDR1 MNHEY and CDR2 SVGAGI. The CDR3 length is 14 residues. V trimming: 6 bases; J trimming: 7 bases; junction bases outside the gene matches: 6. The CDR3 DNA sequence: TGTGCCAGCAGCACGGGACAGCTGAATTCACCCCTCCACTTT. It encodes CASSTGQLNSPLHF.

Turning to this clone: The same CDR3 arises from other DNA sequences in this sample as well. The rearrangement joins TRBV18 to TRBJ1-2, with a tentative D call TRBD1 (6 bases). V lost 8 bases to trimming and J lost 3 bases, with 13 bases between them. Germline loops: CDR1 KGHSH, CDR2 LQKENI. The CDR3 is made up of 13 amino acids. The CDR3 DNA sequence: TGTGCCAGCACGGACAGTGTTTACTATGGCTACACCTTC. This gives the protein CASTDSVYYGYTF.

J is TRBJ1-2 and V is TRBV7-8; possibly TRBD1 for D (5 bases). V lost 0 bases, J lost 8 bases, and 10 bases lay in between. Germline V gene lookup returns CDR1 SGHVS and CDR2 FQNEAQ. The CDR3 length is 13 residues. The CDR3 loop reads CASSLAQGWGYTF. CDR3 sequence (DNA): TGTGCCAGCAGCTTAGCGCAGGGCTGGGGCTACACCTTC.

The chain uses TRBV18 and TRBJ2-5; perhaps TRBD2 as D (5 bases). The CDR3 has 12 residues. Per the germline V gene, CDR1 is KGHSH and CDR2 is LQKENI. Between the trimmed V and J ends, which lost 6 bases and 5 bases, there was a span of 10 bases. The CDR3 protein is CASSPRGETQYF. The DNA for the CDR3 is TGTGCCAGCTCTCCTCGCGGGGAGACCCAGTACTTC.

This chain links TRBV28 with TRBJ1-4; no firm D call. The length of the CDR3 is 14 residues. Trimming took 5 bases from V and 3 from J, leaving 10 bases between them. Germline V CDR1 and CDR2: MDHEN, SYDVKM. The CDR3 coding sequence is TGTGCCAGCAGTCTCACGAGCTCTAATGAAAAACTGTTTTTT. This gives the protein CASSLTSSNEKLFF. Full variable domain (missing parts from reference TRBV28 and TRBJ1-4): DVKVTQSSRYLVKRTGEKVFLECVQDMDHENMFWYRQDPGLGLRLIYFSYDVKMKEKGDIPEGYSVSREKKERFSLILESASTNQTSMYLCASSLTSSNEKLFFGSGTQLSVL.

A note on this clone: At one end, the junction sequence differs from germline, possibly due to a read error. V is TRBV7-7 and J is TRBJ2-7; tentative D call: TRBD1 (6 bases). The CDR3 loop spans 16 amino acids. Germline CDR1 and CDR2: SSHAT and FNYEAQ (reference sequence). In DNA form, the CDR3 reads TGTGCTAGCAGCTTAGGGAGCAACACCGAAGGGGGCGAGCAGTACTTC. It yields the protein CASSLGSNTEGGEQYF.

This chain links TRBV5-4 with TRBJ2-1, with D perhaps matching TRBD1 (5 bases). Germline assignment: CDR1 SGHNT and CDR2 YYREEE (reference sequence). The CDR3 is 17 residues long. V was trimmed by 0 bases and J by 2 bases, leaving 15 bases between them. This chain's CDR3 is CASSLGKGPGPYNEQFF. DNA of the CDR3: TGTGCCAGCAGCTTGGGGAAGGGGCCCGGCCCCTACAATGAGCAGTTCTTC.

V gene TRBV29-1 combines with J gene TRBJ2-5; D gene unclear. The end of the DNA fits TRBJ2-7 better, so the J call may be wrong. Germline loops: CDR1 SQVTM, CDR2 ANQGSEA. The CDR3 is 12 amino acids. The CDR3 nucleotides are TGCAGCGTTGAGAGGAGCAGCTACGAGCAGTACTTC. Translated, it gives CSVERSSYEQYF.

This chain uses TRBV18 with TRBJ2-3, with a possible D match to TRBD2 (7 bases). Germline CDR1 reads KGHSH; CDR2 reads LQKENI. V lost 6 bases and J 5 bases, leaving 12 bases between the germline ends. The CDR3 spans 13 residues. This CDR3 is CASSEGGEDTQYF. The CDR3 DNA follows: TGTGCCAGCTCTGAAGGGGGGGAAGATACGCAGTATTTT.

To note about this clone: The junction and the germline gene differ at one end; a read error may be behind it. CDR3 bases: TGTGCCACCAGTTATAGGACAGGGGCCGACCAAGCTGAAAAACTGTTTTTT. The encoded protein is CATSYRTGADQAEKLFF. The chain is built from TRBV10-3 and TRBJ1-4; 9 positions agree with TRBD1. The CDR3 is 17 residues long. Germline lookup yields CDR1 ENHRY and CDR2 SYGVKD.

The J gene is TRBJ2-2, the V gene TRBV18; 8 nucleotides align to TRBD1. The V gene end was trimmed by 7 bases and the J gene end by 0 bases; junction bases not matched to a gene: 4. Per germline, CDR1 KGHSH and CDR2 LQKENI. The CDR3 runs 15 residues. The CDR3 sequence: CASLRTGTNTGELFF. CDR3 coding DNA: TGTGCCAGCTTGCGGACAGGGACGAACACCGGGGAGCTGTTTTTT.